The entry that follows covers one T cell receptor beta chain sequence. The source of the sample is a study of CD8 T cells in Susac syndrome. Reverse transcription of roughly 0.45 to 1 ug RNA was carried out with random hexamers. TCRdb recomputed calls from the immunoSEQ multiplex PCR reads with MiXCR, one row per CDR3 protein. The sample has roughly 400,000 distinct CDR3 sequences, 85% seen once. Looked up from germline, CDR1 is SGHNT and CDR2 is YYREEE (reference sequence). V shed 5 bases and J shed 4 bases, with 15 bases lying between them. The CDR3 is 14 amino acids. The sequence was obtained from a human donor with multiple sclerosis. Input material: CD8+ T cells from PBMCs. The chain links TRBV5-4 to TRBJ1-2, with D tentatively TRBD1 (5 bases). Here the CDR3 DNA reads TGTGCCAGCAGTCCCCGGGGGGGGTTCTATGGCTACACCTTC. Translating gives CASSPRGGFYGYTF.